This is a list of T cell receptor beta chains from one sample in a study of technical replicates of blood from several donors. Using immunoSEQ multiplex PCR, the repertoire was profiled, and TCRdb retains in-frame clones only, with some absent. The sample lists fewer than 90,000 clones, about 93% occurring once. Source material: T cells isolated from PBMCs. These receptors all stem from a human donor in good health. The CDR3 runs from the conserved cysteine through the conserved F or W. D genes are given only for firm matches. Expanded clones get a size class; other rows say once, few or many, or leave the size out.

j_gene: TRBJ2-5
abundance: -
v_gene: TRBV9
d_gene: -
CDR3aa: CASSVAARETQYF
CDR3nt: TGTGCCAGCAGCGTAGCTGCGCGAGAGACCCAGTACTTC

j_gene: TRBJ1-6
abundance: -
v_gene: TRBV6-1
d_gene: -
CDR3aa: CASSEALLGGVGNSPLHF
CDR3nt: TGTGCCAGCAGTGAAGCGCTTCTTGGGGGGGTTGGAAATTCACCCCTCCACTTT

j_gene: TRBJ1-2
abundance: -
v_gene: TRBV5-1
d_gene: -
CDR3aa: CASSLELAQGYTF
CDR3nt: TGCGCCAGCAGCTTGGAATTAGCGCAGGGCTACACCTTC

j_gene: TRBJ1-4
abundance: -
v_gene: TRBV29-1
d_gene: TRBD1
CDR3aa: CSVRDSFNEKLFF
CDR3nt: TGCAGCGTCAGGGACAGTTTTAATGAAAAACTGTTTTTT

j_gene: TRBJ1-3
abundance: once
v_gene: TRBV4-1
d_gene: -
CDR3aa: CASSQDPGTAGNTIYF
CDR3nt: TGCGCCAGCAGCCAAGATCCGGGAACCGCTGGAAACACCATATATTTT

j_gene: TRBJ2-7
abundance: -
v_gene: TRBV4-2
d_gene: TRBD1
CDR3aa: CASRGQAGEQYF
CDR3nt: TGTGCCAGCAGGGGACAGGCGGGAGAGCAGTACTTC

j_gene: TRBJ1-4
abundance: -
v_gene: TRBV5-1
d_gene: -
CDR3aa: CASSTGETAPTNEKLFF
CDR3nt: TGCGCCAGCAGCACGGGTGAGACAGCCCCAACTAATGAAAAACTGTTTTTT

j_gene: TRBJ1-1
abundance: -
v_gene: TRBV11-3
d_gene: -
CDR3aa: CASSLVWSQNTEAFF
CDR3nt: TGTGCCAGCAGCTTAGTATGGAGTCAGAACACTGAAGCTTTCTTT

j_gene: TRBJ1-6
abundance: -
v_gene: TRBV5-1
d_gene: -
CDR3aa: CASSLVGSSPLHF
CDR3nt: TGCGCCAGCAGCTTGGTAGGGAGTTCACCCCTCCACTTT

j_gene: TRBJ2-6
abundance: -
v_gene: TRBV4-2
d_gene: -
CDR3aa: CASSQGGLGSEGANVLTF
CDR3nt: TGTGCCAGCAGCCAAGGCGGACTGGGGTCGGAGGGGGCCAACGTCCTGACTTTC

j_gene: TRBJ1-1
abundance: -
v_gene: TRBV2
d_gene: -
CDR3aa: CASRTQGNTEAFF
CDR3nt: TGTGCCAGCAGGACTCAGGGTAACACTGAAGCTTTCTTT

j_gene: TRBJ1-1
abundance: -
v_gene: TRBV28
d_gene: -
CDR3aa: CASSLQALNTEAFF
CDR3nt: TGTGCCAGCAGCTTACAGGCCCTGAACACTGAAGCTTTCTTT

j_gene: TRBJ2-7
abundance: -
v_gene: TRBV28
d_gene: -
CDR3aa: CASTSAYEQYF
CDR3nt: TGTGCCAGCACTAGCGCCTACGAGCAGTACTTC

j_gene: TRBJ2-3
abundance: -
v_gene: TRBV9
d_gene: -
CDR3aa: CASSPGKYTDTQYF
CDR3nt: TGTGCCAGCAGCCCGGGGAAATACACAGATACGCAGTATTTT

j_gene: TRBJ2-3
abundance: -
v_gene: TRBV29-1
d_gene: -
CDR3aa: CSVDSGTDTQYF
CDR3nt: TGCAGCGTTGACAGCGGCACAGATACGCAGTATTTT

j_gene: TRBJ1-4
abundance: -
v_gene: TRBV7-9
d_gene: -
CDR3aa: CASSLGGINEKLFF
CDR3nt: TGTGCCAGCAGCTTAGGAGGGATTAATGAAAAACTGTTTTTT

j_gene: TRBJ2-7
abundance: -
v_gene: TRBV27
d_gene: -
CDR3aa: CASGTRHYEQYF
CDR3nt: TGTGCCAGCGGGACACGGCACTACGAGCAGTACTTC

j_gene: TRBJ2-3
abundance: -
v_gene: TRBV7-9
d_gene: -
CDR3aa: CASSPRVFYTDTQYF
CDR3nt: TGTGCCAGCAGCCCCCGGGTCTTCTACACAGATACGCAGTATTTT

j_gene: TRBJ2-7
abundance: -
v_gene: TRBV29-1
d_gene: TRBD2
CDR3aa: CSVSPPGLLSYEQYF
CDR3nt: TGCAGCGTTTCCCCTCCGGGACTACTGTCCTACGAGCAGTACTTC

j_gene: TRBJ2-7
abundance: -
v_gene: TRBV28
d_gene: -
CDR3aa: CASSLSHSSYEQYF
CDR3nt: TGTGCCAGCAGTTTGAGCCACAGCTCCTACGAGCAGTACTTC

j_gene: TRBJ1-3
abundance: -
v_gene: TRBV4-1
d_gene: TRBD1
CDR3aa: CASSRTPGQSGNTIYF
CDR3nt: TGCGCCAGCAGCCGCACGCCGGGACAGTCTGGAAACACCATATATTTT

j_gene: TRBJ2-7
abundance: -
v_gene: TRBV4-1
d_gene: TRBD1
CDR3aa: CASSQGTGGTRYEQYF
CDR3nt: TGCGCCAGCAGCCAAGGTACAGGGGGCACTAGGTACGAGCAGTACTTC

j_gene: TRBJ2-7
abundance: once
v_gene: TRBV7-6
d_gene: -
CDR3aa: CASSLALPPTDYEQYF
CDR3nt: TGTGCCAGCAGCTTAGCGCTACCTCCGACAGACTACGAGCAGTACTTC

j_gene: TRBJ1-5
abundance: -
v_gene: TRBV19
d_gene: -
CDR3aa: CASTLWEGDQPQHF
CDR3nt: TGTGCCAGTACCCTCTGGGAGGGCGATCAGCCCCAGCATTTT

j_gene: TRBJ1-3
abundance: -
v_gene: TRBV19
d_gene: -
CDR3aa: CASSGIEGGISGNTIYF
CDR3nt: TGTGCCAGTAGCGGCATCGAGGGGGGGATCTCTGGAAACACCATATATTTT

j_gene: TRBJ2-7
abundance: -
v_gene: TRBV27
d_gene: -
CDR3aa: CASSLEGAYEQYF
CDR3nt: TGTGCCAGCAGTTTAGAGGGGGCCTACGAGCAGTACTTC

j_gene: TRBJ2-3
abundance: -
v_gene: TRBV10-1
d_gene: -
CDR3aa: CASSAGSADTQYF
CDR3nt: TGCGCCAGCAGTGCAGGGTCCGCAGATACGCAGTATTTT